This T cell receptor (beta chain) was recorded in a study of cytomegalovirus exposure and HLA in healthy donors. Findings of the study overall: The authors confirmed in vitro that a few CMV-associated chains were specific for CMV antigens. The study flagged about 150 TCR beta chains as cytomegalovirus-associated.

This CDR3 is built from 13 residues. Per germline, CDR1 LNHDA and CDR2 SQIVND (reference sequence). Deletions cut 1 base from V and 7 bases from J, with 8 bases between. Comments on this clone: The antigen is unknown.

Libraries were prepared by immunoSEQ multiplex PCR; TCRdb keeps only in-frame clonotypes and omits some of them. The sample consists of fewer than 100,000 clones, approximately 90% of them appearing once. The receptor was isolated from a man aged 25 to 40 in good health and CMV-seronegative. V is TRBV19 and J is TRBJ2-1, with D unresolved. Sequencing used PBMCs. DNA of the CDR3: TGTGCCAGTAGTATAGCAGGCCTAAATGAGCAGTTCTTC. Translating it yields CASSIAGLNEQFF.